Following are 21 T cell receptor beta chains from one sample sequenced in a study of blood T cell repertoires in COVID-19. Profiled with immunoSEQ multiplex PCR; TCRdb holds only in-frame clones, not every one. The repertoire consists of 300,000 to 350,000 clones, with 85% to 90% occurring once and the leading ten covering roughly 2.9%. Sequencing used peripheral blood. The receptor set was obtained from a woman aged 25 to 39 with COVID-19, enrolled during active disease.

This chain links TRBV9 with TRBJ1-1, with D maybe TRBD1 (5 bases). The V end was cut by 1 base, the J end by 6 bases, with 19 bases between. Germline V CDR1 and CDR2: SGDLS, YYNGEE. The CDR3 totals 16 residues. The CDR3 sequence is CASSVSRGAGFAEAFF. In nucleotides, the CDR3 is TGTGCCAGCAGCGTAAGTAGGGGCGCAGGGTTTGCTGAAGCTTTCTTT.

This clone was counted once. This chain connects TRBV11-2 to TRBJ2-1, with TRBD2 matching 11 bases. The length of the CDR3 is 15 residues. Trimming took 8 bases from V and 8 from J; bases not matched to a gene: 11. Germline values: CDR1 SGHAT, CDR2 FQNNGV. The CDR3 DNA is TGTGCCAGCGCAACTAGCGGGAGTTTCTTAGATGAGCAGTTCTTC. Protein sequence: CASATSGSFLDEQFF.

The rearrangement uses TRBV14 and TRBJ1-4; 7 positions agree with TRBD1. Germline CDR1 and CDR2: SGHDN and FVKESK. This CDR3 is 15 amino acids long. The ends lost 2 bases at V and 5 bases at J; junction bases unmatched: 5. CDR3 amino acids: CASSQRTGLNEKLFF. The CDR3, as DNA: TGTGCCAGCAGCCAAAGGACAGGACTAAATGAAAAACTGTTTTTT.

V is TRBV27 and J is TRBJ2-7; D gene unclear. The CDR3 sequence is 13 residues long. The germline V gene has CDR1 MNHEY and CDR2 SMNVEV (reference sequence). V dropped 4 bases and J dropped 4 bases, with 11 bases sitting between them. The DNA for the CDR3 is TGTGCCAGCAGTTACATGGGCCAATACGAGCAGTACTTC. Amino acid sequence: CASSYMGQYEQYF.

This clone was detected once. V and J are TRBV13 and TRBJ1-3; TRBD1 might be the D (6 bases). The CDR3 has 18 residues. The germline V gene encodes CDR1 PRHDT and CDR2 FYEKMQ (reference sequence). V lost 5 bases, J lost 0 bases, and 20 bases lay in between. The CDR3 here is CASSGVPGQVLSGNTIYF. CDR3 nucleotides: TGTGCCAGCAGCGGAGTACCGGGACAAGTCCTCTCTGGAAACACCATATATTTT. Based on the CDR3 plus reference TRBV13 and TRBJ1-3, the full variable domain is AAGVIQSPRHLIKEKRETATLKCYPIPRHDTVYWYQQGPGQDPQFLISFYEKMQSDKGSIPDRFSAQQFSDYHSELNMSSLELGDSALYFCASSGVPGQVLSGNTIYFGEGSWLTVV.

V gene TRBV5-5 combines with J gene TRBJ1-5, with 7 bases that match TRBD1. V was pared by 3 bases and J by 1 base, with 4 bases of the junction left unmatched. The length of the CDR3 is 15 residues. The germline V gene encodes CDR1 SGHKS and CDR2 YYEKEE (reference sequence). The CDR3 here is CASSWGTESNQPQHF. The DNA of the CDR3 is TGTGCCAGCAGCTGGGGGACAGAGAGCAATCAGCCCCAGCATTTT.

The genes are TRBV5-1 and TRBJ1-1, with D unresolved. CDR3 length: 15 residues. Per the germline V gene, CDR1 is SGHRS and CDR2 is YFSETQ. Deletions cut 1 base from V and 2 bases from J, with 12 bases between. The CDR3 DNA reads as TGCGCCAGCAGCTTGAAGTATGTAGAAAACACTGAAGCTTTCTTT. This gives the protein CASSLKYVENTEAFF.

V gene TRBV7-2 combines with J gene TRBJ1-1; no firm D call. V lost 1 base, J lost 7 bases, and 7 bases lay in between. This CDR3 is 12 amino acids long. CDR1 and CDR2 (germline): SGHTA, FQGNSA. The DNA of the CDR3 is TGTGCCAGCAGCTTAGTAGCTCTTGAAGCTTTCTTT. Translation gives CASSLVALEAFF.

The gene calls are TRBV19 and TRBJ2-1; D might be TRBD2 (5 bases). Germline CDR1 is LNHDA and CDR2 is SQIVND (reference sequence). The V and J ends lost 11 bases and 7 bases respectively, with 24 bases between them. The CDR3 length is 15 residues. The CDR3 loop reads CASQPTGRTSNEQFF. DNA for the CDR3: TGTGCCTCCCAACCGACGGGAAGAACTTCAAATGAGCAGTTCTTC. The full variable domain, its missing parts supplied by reference TRBV19 and TRBJ2-1, is DGGITQSPKYLFRKEGQNVTLSCEQNLNHDAMYWYRQDPGQGLRLIYYSQIVNDFQKGDIAEGYSVSREKKESFPLTVTSAQKNPTAFYLCASQPTGRTSNEQFFGPGTRLTVL.

The chain carries TRBV19 and TRBJ2-7, with 8 bases lining up with TRBD1. There are 16 residues in the CDR3. The ends lost 3 bases at V and 3 bases at J; junction bases unmatched: 10. Germline CDR1 and CDR2: LNHDA and SQIVND (reference sequence). In DNA form, the CDR3 reads TGTGCCAGTAGTATTGTGTCAGGGGGCAAGAGCTACGAGCAGTACTTC. Protein: CASSIVSGGKSYEQYF. Looking up the rest from reference TRBV19 and TRBJ2-7 gives the full variable domain: DGGITQSPKYLFRKEGQNVTLSCEQNLNHDAMYWYRQDPGQGLRLIYYSQIVNDFQKGDIAEGYSVSREKKESFPLTVTSAQKNPTAFYLCASSIVSGGKSYEQYFGPGTRLTVT.

The V and J genes are TRBV27 and TRBJ1-4; TRBD1 is a possible D gene (5 bases). Germline values: CDR1 MNHEY, CDR2 SMNVEV (reference sequence). This CDR3 comprises 17 residues. Trimming removed 0 bases from V and 3 bases from J, with 14 bases in between. CDR3 in amino acids: CASSLSPRAGANEKLFF. The CDR3 coding sequence is TGTGCCAGCAGTTTATCCCCCAGGGCCGGAGCTAATGAAAAACTGTTTTTT.

V gene TRBV6-4 combines with J gene TRBJ1-5; the D gene is possibly TRBD1 (5 bases). This CDR3 region has 17 residues. V lost 9 bases to trimming and J lost 1 base, with 22 bases between them. CDR1 is MRHNA, CDR2 SNTAGT, per germline. The chain's CDR3 is CAREGLIGGWSNQPQHF. CDR3 DNA sequence: TGTGCCAGGGAGGGACTAATAGGAGGTTGGAGCAATCAGCCCCAGCATTTT.

This chain links TRBV11-2 with TRBJ2-7; D may be TRBD1 or TRBD2 (5 bases each). Germline CDR1 SGHAT, CDR2 FQNNGV. The CDR3 has 13 amino acids. V was cut by 5 bases and J by 9 bases, with 17 bases left in between. This CDR3 is CASSVGTDTWQYF. For the CDR3, the DNA is TGTGCCAGCAGCGTAGGGACGGACACATGGCAGTACTTC.

For this clone: Other nucleotide sequences in the sample specify the same CDR3. The chain combines TRBV19 with TRBJ1-1; D may be TRBD1 (5 bases). CDR1 LNHDA and CDR2 SQIVND come from the germline V gene (reference sequence). This CDR3 contains 14 residues. V lost 3 bases to trimming and J lost 1 base, with 9 bases between them. In nucleotides, the CDR3 is TGTGCCAGTAGTATGCGGAGGGGGAACACTGAAGCTTTCTTT. It codes for CASSMRRGNTEAFF.

This clone was observed once. In DNA, the CDR3 is TGTGCCTGGATCAGTTCGACAGGTCGCGGGGATACGCAGTATTTT. As protein: CAWISSTGRGDTQYF. The V and J genes are TRBV30 and TRBJ2-3, with D perhaps matching TRBD1 (6 bases). V was trimmed by 4 bases and J by 6 bases, leaving 20 bases between them. This CDR3 has 15 amino acids. The germline V gene encodes CDR1 GTSNPN and CDR2 SVGIG (reference sequence).

This chain connects TRBV30 to TRBJ2-3, with 9 bases lining up with TRBD2. Germline V gene data show CDR1 as GTSNPN and CDR2 as SVGIG (reference sequence). CDR3 size: 13 residues. The V segment lost 8 bases and the J segment 0 bases; nucleotides outside the gene matches: 3. CDR3 nucleotide sequence: TGTGCCAGAACTAGCGGGAGCACAGATACGCAGTATTTT. Its translation: CARTSGSTDTQYF.

The rearrangement uses TRBV5-4 and TRBJ2-7, with 8 bases fitting TRBD1. With 3 bases clipped from V and 3 bases from J, the junction kept 5 bases outside the gene matches. Per germline, CDR1 SGHNT and CDR2 YYREEE (reference sequence). This CDR3 contains 14 residues. The CDR3 nucleotides read TGTGCCAGCAGCTCCGGGACAGGACTCTACGAGCAGTACTTC. It specifies CASSSGTGLYEQYF. The whole variable domain, filled in from reference TRBV5-4 and TRBJ2-7, reads ETGVTQSPTHLIKTRGQQVTLRCSSQSGHNTVSWYQQALGQGPQFIFQYYREEENGRGNFPPRFSGLQFPNYSSELNVNALELDDSALYLCASSSGTGLYEQYFGPGTRLTVT.

In DNA form, the CDR3 reads TGCGCCAGCAGCTTTGGGAGCAGGACTGAAGCTTTCTTT. It is translated as CASSFGSRTEAFF. The chain employs TRBV5-1 and TRBJ1-1; D not resolved. The V gene's germline CDR1 is SGHRS and CDR2 YFSETQ. V was clipped by 2 bases and J by 5 bases, with 10 bases between them. The CDR3 runs 13 residues.

This rearrangement joins TRBV5-1 to TRBJ1-5; TRBD1 agrees at 8 bases. The V and J ends lost 4 bases and 5 bases, in that order; junction bases with no gene match: 5. This CDR3 is 14 amino acids long. Germline CDR1 reads SGHRS; CDR2 reads YFSETQ. The CDR3 region is CASSPQGEDQPQHF. The CDR3 nucleotides are TGCGCCAGCAGCCCACAGGGGGAGGATCAGCCCCAGCATTTT.

The gene calls are TRBV28 and TRBJ2-7, with TRBD2 as a possible D gene (6 bases). The CDR3 has 13 amino acids. With 3 bases removed from V and 4 bases from J, the gap between germline ends came to 10 bases. CDR1 is MDHEN, CDR2 SYDVKM, per germline. The CDR3 is CASSLGGFYEQYF. The CDR3 region has the DNA TGTGCCAGCAGTTTGGGAGGTTTTTACGAGCAGTACTTC.

The chain couples TRBV4-1 to TRBJ1-1, with a possible D match to TRBD1 (5 bases). V shed 1 base and J shed 1 base, with 13 bases lying between them. The CDR3 runs to 16 residues. Germline assignment: CDR1 MGHRA and CDR2 YSYEKL. CDR3 sequence: CASSQVAGRGNTEAFF. For the CDR3, the DNA is TGCGCCAGCAGCCAAGTTGCAGGGAGGGGGAACACTGAAGCTTTCTTT.